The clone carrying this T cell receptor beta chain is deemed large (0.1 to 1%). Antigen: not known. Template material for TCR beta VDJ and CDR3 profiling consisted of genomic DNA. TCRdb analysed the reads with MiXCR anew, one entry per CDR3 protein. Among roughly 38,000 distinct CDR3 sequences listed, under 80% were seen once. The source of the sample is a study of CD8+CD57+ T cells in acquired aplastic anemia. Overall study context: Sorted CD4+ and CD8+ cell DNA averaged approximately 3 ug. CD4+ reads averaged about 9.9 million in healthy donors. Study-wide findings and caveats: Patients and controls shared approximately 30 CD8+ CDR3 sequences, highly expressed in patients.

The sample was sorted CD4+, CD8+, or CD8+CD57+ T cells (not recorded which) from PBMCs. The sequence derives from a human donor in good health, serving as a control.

DNA for the CDR3: TGTGCCAGCAGCGCGATTAATTCACCCCTCCACTTT. Protein: CASSAINSPLHF. This chain joins TRBV7-2 and TRBJ1-6; D not certain. The length of the CDR3 is 12 residues. Germline loops: CDR1 SGHTA, CDR2 FQGNSA. V lost 5 bases and J lost 6, with 5 bases in between.